These 17 T cell receptor beta chains came from one sample sequenced in a study of post-analysis software for immune sequencing data. Study results and caveats: Five or six TRBV segments, TRBV5-6, TRBV5-1 and TRBV20-1 among them, were found more frequent in patients than controls.

Antigen specificity for these receptors is unknown. Unique molecular identifiers were built into the TCR beta cDNA libraries. TCRdb independently ran MiXCR on the PCR reads; one entry per CDR3 protein. The data contain 170,000 or so distinct CDR3 sequences, around 28% of them singletons. Sequencing was done on a sample of blood. The receptors were sampled from a girl aged 5 to 17 with multiple sclerosis.

This clonotype was counted at least ten times. The junction shows a germline mismatch at one end, possibly a read error. The CDR3 coding sequence is TGTGCCACCAGTGATGATAACAGCCCCAACAATAAGCAGTTCTTC. Its translation is CATSDDNSPNNKQFF. The genes are TRBV24-1 and TRBJ2-1; D remains ambiguous. The V gene's germline CDR1 is KGHDR and CDR2 SFDVKD. The CDR3 is 15 residues long.

The chain carries TRBV10-3 and TRBJ2-1; D uncertain. In germline, CDR1 is ENHRY, CDR2 SYGVKD. V was clipped by 6 bases and J by 14 bases, with 20 bases between them. The CDR3 contains 13 residues. The CDR3 region is CAIREIVENGEFF. The DNA of the CDR3 is TGTGCCATCAGGGAGATAGTAGAAAATGGGGAGTTCTTC.

The gene calls are TRBV12-3 or TRBV12-4 and TRBJ2-3; 11 bases match TRBD2. CDR3 size: 14 residues. V shed 3 bases and J 6 bases; nucleotides not matched to a gene: 2. Written as DNA, the CDR3 is TGTGCCAGCAGTTTGACTAGCGGGATGGATACGCAGTATTTT. It yields the protein CASSLTSGMDTQYF.

A note on this clonotype: One junction end disagrees with the germline gene, perhaps due to a read error. The gene calls are TRBV15 and TRBJ2-1; the D is unclear. CDR3 length: 15 residues. CDR1 LNHNV and CDR2 YYDKDF come from the germline V gene (reference sequence). For the CDR3, the DNA is TGTGTCACCAGCAGCCTACTCAGCTCCTACAATGAGCAGTTCTTC. The encoded protein is CVTSSLLSSYNEQFF.

The chain links TRBV11-1 to TRBJ2-1, with TRBD2 identical over 14 bases. The CDR3 loop spans 16 amino acids. Germline trimming cut 2 bases from V and 10 bases from J; bases unmatched to any gene: 7. Germline assignment: CDR1 SGHAT and CDR2 FQDESV (reference sequence). Here the CDR3 reads CASSLRTSGRREEQFF. The CDR3 nucleotides read TGTGCCAGCAGCTTACGGACTAGCGGGAGGAGGGAAGAGCAGTTCTTC. The whole variable domain, filled in from reference TRBV11-1 and TRBJ2-1, reads EAEVAQSPRYKITEKSQAVAFWCDPISGHATLYWYRQILGQGPELLVQFQDESVVDDSQLPKDRFSAERLKGVDSTLKIQPAELGDSAMYLCASSLRTSGRREEQFFGPGTRLTVL.

This chain links TRBV11-2 with TRBJ2-1, with D possibly matching TRBD2 (6 bases). The germline CDR1 and CDR2 sequences are SGHAT and FQNNGV. The CDR3 sequence is 15 residues long. V was trimmed by 3 bases and J by 10 bases, leaving 19 bases between them. CDR3 sequence reads: CASSLGGGQAGEQFF. In DNA form, the CDR3 reads TGTGCCAGCAGCTTGGGGGGTGGGCAGGCCGGGGAGCAGTTCTTC.

This clonotype was counted at least ten times. This sequence joins TRBV6-2 or TRBV6-3 and TRBJ2-1; D gene unclear. The germline gives CDR1 MNHEY, CDR2 SVGEGT. V was pared by 5 bases and J by 2 bases, with 1 base between. The CDR3 consists of 11 residues. The CDR3 DNA follows: TGTGCCAGCAGTCCCTACAATGAGCAGTTCTTC. This gives the protein CASSPYNEQFF.

This clonotype was observed once. This chain connects TRBV11-2 to TRBJ1-5; D is perhaps TRBD1 (6 bases). With 7 bases removed from V and 4 bases from J, the gap between germline ends came to 17 bases. The CDR3 is 15 amino acids. Germline assignment: CDR1 SGHAT and CDR2 FQNNGV. The CDR3 DNA reads TGTGCCAGCACCCCGGTGGAGGGGGGAAATCAGCCCCAGCATTTT. Its protein is CASTPVEGGNQPQHF. Full variable domain (rest looked up from reference TRBV11-2 and TRBJ1-5): EAGVAQSPRYKIIEKRQSVAFWCNPISGHATLYWYQQILGQGPKLLIQFQNNGVVDDSQLPKDRFSAERLKGVDSTLKIQPAKLEDSAVYLCASTPVEGGNQPQHFGDGTRLSIL.

In its sample, this clonotype was seen many times. The V and J genes are TRBV29-1 and TRBJ2-5, with 9 bases identical to TRBD2. This CDR3 region has 13 residues. Germline CDR1 and CDR2: SQVTM and ANQGSEA. With V trimmed by 7 bases and J by 2 bases, 5 bases remained unmatched. The CDR3 nucleotides are TGCAGCGGACTAGCGGAAAATCAAGAGACCCAGTACTTC. This translates into CSGLAENQETQYF.

The chain is built from TRBV7-9 and TRBJ2-3; TRBD1 agrees at 7 bases. With 1 base clipped from V and 5 bases from J, the junction kept 3 bases outside the gene matches. CDR3 size: 14 residues. Per germline, CDR1 SEHNR and CDR2 FQNEAQ (reference sequence). The CDR3 region is CASSLDRGRDTQYF. As DNA, the CDR3 is TGTGCCAGCAGCTTAGACAGGGGAAGAGATACGCAGTATTTT.

Ten or more counts support this clonotype. The chain combines TRBV25-1 with TRBJ2-7; no firm D call. Trimming cost V 1 base and J 6 bases, with 4 bases left between them. Germline CDR1 reads MGHDK; CDR2 reads SYGVNS. CDR3 length: 11 amino acids. CDR3 nucleotide sequence: TGTGCCAGCAGTGAATTTCCCGAGCAGTACTTC. Protein: CASSEFPEQYF.

This clonotype showed up just a few times. Sequence at one end of the junction differs from germline and may be a read error. The chain employs TRBV7-9 and TRBJ2-3; D ambiguous. This CDR3 has 16 amino acids. Germline V gene lookup returns CDR1 SEHNR and CDR2 FQNEAQ (reference sequence). DNA for the CDR3: TGTGTCAGCAGCCTCCTCATAGCTGCTGACACAGATACGCAGTATTTT. Amino acid sequence: CVSSLLIAADTDTQYF.

This clonotype was seen more than once but under ten times. The chain has TRBV5-1 and TRBJ2-7, with D unresolved. This CDR3 is 15 amino acids long. Deletions cut 4 bases from V and 0 bases from J, with 14 bases between. Germline V CDR1 and CDR2: SGHRS, YFSETQ. CDR3 loop: CASSPRLRSSYEQYF. In nucleotides, the CDR3 is TGCGCCAGCAGCCCTCGACTGCGGAGCTCCTACGAGCAGTACTTC. The full variable domain, completed using reference TRBV5-1 and TRBJ2-7, is KAGVTQTPRYLIKTRGQQVTLSCSPISGHRSVSWYQQTPGQGLQFLFEYFSETQRNKGNFPGRFSGRQFSNSRSEMNVSTLELGDSALYLCASSPRLRSSYEQYFGPGTRLTVT.

In this sample, this clonotype turned up many times. V gene TRBV27 combines with J gene TRBJ2-5; D ambiguous. CDR3 length: 13 amino acids. Germline V gene data show CDR1 as MNHEY and CDR2 as SMNVEV (reference sequence). V was cut by 5 bases and J by 2 bases, with 9 bases left in between. Written as DNA, the CDR3 is TGTGCCAGCAGTCCTCCGGAACAAGAGACCCAGTACTTC. It yields the protein CASSPPEQETQYF.

At least ten counts were recorded for this clonotype. The chain couples TRBV7-2 to TRBJ2-5, with D tentatively TRBD1 (7 bases). With 5 bases removed from V and 2 bases from J, the gap between germline ends came to 15 bases. Germline CDR1 SGHTA, CDR2 FQGNSA. This CDR3 spans 15 amino acids. CDR3 bases: TGTGCCAGCAGCCTTAACGGGGGACAGCAAGAGACCCAGTACTTC. Translating it yields CASSLNGGQQETQYF.

The sample holds many counts of this clonotype. This CDR3 reads CSASIHLGSTDTQYF. The CDR3, as DNA: TGCAGTGCTAGCATTCACTTGGGTTCCACAGATACGCAGTATTTT. The genes are TRBV20-1 and TRBJ2-3; D not resolved. There are 15 residues in the CDR3. Germline V gene sequence: CDR1 DFQATT, CDR2 SNEGSKA (reference sequence). Trimming took off 3 bases at V and 2 bases at J, with 15 bases between the two ends.

This clonotype was counted a few times. The V and J genes are TRBV5-1 and TRBJ2-1; D unresolved. V gave up 6 bases and J gave up 4 bases, with 11 bases separating them. Germline-derived CDR1 and CDR2 are SGHRS and YFSETQ. The CDR3 runs to 13 residues. The CDR3 sequence: CASKLGTYNEQFF. As DNA, the CDR3 is TGCGCCAGCAAACTGGGAACGTACAATGAGCAGTTCTTC. The full variable domain, completed using reference TRBV5-1 and TRBJ2-1, is KAGVTQTPRYLIKTRGQQVTLSCSPISGHRSVSWYQQTPGQGLQFLFEYFSETQRNKGNFPGRFSGRQFSNSRSEMNVSTLELGDSALYLCASKLGTYNEQFFGPGTRLTVL.